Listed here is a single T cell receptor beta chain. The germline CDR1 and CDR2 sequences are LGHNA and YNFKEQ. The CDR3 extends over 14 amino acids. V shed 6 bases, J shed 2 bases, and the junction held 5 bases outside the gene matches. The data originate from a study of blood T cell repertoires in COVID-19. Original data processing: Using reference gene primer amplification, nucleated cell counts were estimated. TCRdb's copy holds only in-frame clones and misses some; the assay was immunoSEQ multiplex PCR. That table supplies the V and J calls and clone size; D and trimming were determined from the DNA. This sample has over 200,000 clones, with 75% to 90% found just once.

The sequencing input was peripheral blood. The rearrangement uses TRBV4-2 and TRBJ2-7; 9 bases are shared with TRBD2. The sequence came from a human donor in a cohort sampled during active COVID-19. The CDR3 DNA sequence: TGTGCCAGCAGTCGGACTAGCGAAGCCTACGAGCAGTACTTC. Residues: CASSRTSEAYEQYF.